This T cell receptor (beta chain) was recovered during a study of CD8+CD57+ T cells in acquired aplastic anemia. Turning to the study itself: CD4+ cell libraries from healthy donors averaged around 11 million reads. Points from the study as a whole: A set of around 30 CD8+ CDR3 sequences was shared between patients and controls, and these sequences appeared highly expressed in patients.

TCR beta VDJ combinations and CDR3 sequences were profiled from genomic DNA. MiXCR, applied by TCRdb to the reads, yields one record per CDR3 protein. The data hold 200,000 to 250,000 distinct CDR3 sequences, with 61% observed a single time. On this clonotype: No antigen is known for it.

There are 16 residues in the CDR3. Germline CDR1 SGHVS, CDR2 FQNEAQ. The V end lost 5 bases, the J end lost 3 bases, and 17 bases lay between the germline ends. This TCR derives from a human donor in good health. The material sequenced was sorted CD4+, CD8+, or CD8+CD57+ T cells (not recorded which) from PBMCs. The V gene is TRBV7-8, the J gene TRBJ1-5, with D hard to call. CDR3 amino acids: CASSPMTRAFNQPQHF. The CDR3 DNA reads TGTGCCAGCAGCCCCATGACAAGGGCCTTCAATCAGCCCCAGCATTTT.